This TCR beta chain was captured by sequencing in a study of blood T cell repertoires in COVID-19. Study as a whole: T cells, B-cell-depleted T cells, or PBMCs provided the cDNA or gDNA that served as material.

Germline V gives CDR1 SGHRS, CDR2 YFSETQ. CDR3 length: 15 residues. Trimming cost V 3 bases and J 7 bases; bases outside gene matches: 5. The data were produced by immunoSEQ multiplex PCR, yet TCRdb's version contains in-frame clones alone and is incomplete. The sample shows about 150,000 clones, 87% of them seen only once. Those who participated ranged in age from about 18 to 89 years and resided in 20 to 30 US areas. During the 2 weeks before they entered the study, exposed participants had met someone with a PCR-confirmed or clinician-diagnosed COVID-19 case. This chain joins TRBV5-1 and TRBJ1-6, with 9 positions matching TRBD1. Sequenced input: PBMCs or T cells enriched from blood (not recorded which). This clonotype originated in a woman aged 40 to 50 who had been exposed to COVID-19. This chain's CDR3 is CASSSGGTGNSPLHF. In DNA form, the CDR3 reads TGCGCCAGCAGCTCGGGAGGGACAGGGAATTCACCCCTCCACTTT.